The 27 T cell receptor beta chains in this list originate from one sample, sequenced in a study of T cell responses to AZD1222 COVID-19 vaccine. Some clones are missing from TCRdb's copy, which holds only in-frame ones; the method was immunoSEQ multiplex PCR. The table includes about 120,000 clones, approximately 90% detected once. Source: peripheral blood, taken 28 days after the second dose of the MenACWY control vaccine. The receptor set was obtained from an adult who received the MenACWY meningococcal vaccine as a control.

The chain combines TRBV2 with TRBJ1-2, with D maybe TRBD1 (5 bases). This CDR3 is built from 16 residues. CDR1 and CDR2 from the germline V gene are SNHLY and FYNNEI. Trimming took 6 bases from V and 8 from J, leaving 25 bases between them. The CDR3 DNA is TGTGCCAGCAGACCCCAGCGTACCGGGACGGAAGGAGGCTACACCTTC. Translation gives CASRPQRTGTEGGYTF.

CDR3 nucleotide sequence: TGTGCCAGCTCACCCGCGACAGAAACTAACTATGGCTACACCTTC. Its translation is CASSPATETNYGYTF. The chain links TRBV18 to TRBJ1-2; TRBD1 might be the D (5 bases). This CDR3 contains 15 residues. CDR1 is KGHSH, CDR2 LQKENI, per germline. V was pared by 3 bases and J by 0 bases, with 11 bases between.

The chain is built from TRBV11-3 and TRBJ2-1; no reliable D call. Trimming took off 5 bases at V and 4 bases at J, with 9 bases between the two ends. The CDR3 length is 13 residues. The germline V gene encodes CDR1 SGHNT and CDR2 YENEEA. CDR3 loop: CASSDDQYNEQFF. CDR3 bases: TGTGCCAGCAGCGACGACCAATACAATGAGCAGTTCTTC.

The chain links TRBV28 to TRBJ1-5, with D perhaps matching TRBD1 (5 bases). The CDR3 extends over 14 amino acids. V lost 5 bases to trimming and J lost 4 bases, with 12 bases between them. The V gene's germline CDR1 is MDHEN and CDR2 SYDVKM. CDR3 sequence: CASSLRDLNQPQHF. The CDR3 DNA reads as TGTGCCAGCAGTCTCCGGGACCTTAATCAGCCCCAGCATTTT.

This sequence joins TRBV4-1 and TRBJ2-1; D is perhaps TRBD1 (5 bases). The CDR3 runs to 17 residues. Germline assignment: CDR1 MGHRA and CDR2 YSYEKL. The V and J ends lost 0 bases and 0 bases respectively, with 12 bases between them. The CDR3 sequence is CASSQEGRADSYNEQFF. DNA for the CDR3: TGCGCCAGCAGCCAAGAGGGCAGGGCTGACTCCTACAATGAGCAGTTCTTC.

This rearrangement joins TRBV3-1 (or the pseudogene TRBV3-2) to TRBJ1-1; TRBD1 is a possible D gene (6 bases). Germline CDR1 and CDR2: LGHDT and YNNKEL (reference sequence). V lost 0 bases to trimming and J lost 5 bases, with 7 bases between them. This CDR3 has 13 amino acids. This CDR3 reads CASSQDRGTEAFF. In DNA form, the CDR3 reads TGTGCCAGCAGCCAAGACAGGGGAACTGAAGCTTTCTTT.

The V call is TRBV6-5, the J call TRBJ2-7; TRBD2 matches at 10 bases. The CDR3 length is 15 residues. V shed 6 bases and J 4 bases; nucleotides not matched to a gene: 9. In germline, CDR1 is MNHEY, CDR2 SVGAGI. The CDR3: CASRDLAGDIYEQYF. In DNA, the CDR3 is TGTGCCAGCAGAGACCTAGCGGGAGATATTTACGAGCAGTACTTC.

CDR3 DNA sequence: TGCGCCAGCAGTGAGTCGGGAGGGCTAGCGGGAGCCCGCGCCACAGATACGCAGTATTTT. It encodes CASSESGGLAGARATDTQYF. This chain connects TRBV10-2 to TRBJ2-3; TRBD2 agrees at 10 bases. Trimming removed 0 bases from V and 2 bases from J; junction bases left unmatched: 14. This CDR3 has 20 residues. Germline V CDR1 and CDR2: WSHSY, SAAADI.

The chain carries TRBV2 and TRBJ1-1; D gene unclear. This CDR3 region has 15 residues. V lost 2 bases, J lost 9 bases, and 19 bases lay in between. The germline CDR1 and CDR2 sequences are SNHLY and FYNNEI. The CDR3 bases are TGTGCCAGCAGTGAAAGTTTCGGAACGACATTAAAAGCTTTCTTT. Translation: CASSESFGTTLKAFF.

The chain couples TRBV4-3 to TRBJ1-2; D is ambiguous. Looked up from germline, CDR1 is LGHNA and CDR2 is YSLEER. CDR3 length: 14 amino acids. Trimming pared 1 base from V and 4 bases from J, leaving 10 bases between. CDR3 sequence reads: CASSQGTFGYGYTF. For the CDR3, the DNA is TGCGCCAGCAGCCAAGGGACCTTTGGCTATGGCTACACCTTC.

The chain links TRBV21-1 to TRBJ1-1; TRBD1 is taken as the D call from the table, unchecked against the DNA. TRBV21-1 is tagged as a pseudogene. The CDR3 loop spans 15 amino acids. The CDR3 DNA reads TGTGCCAGCAGACAACAGGGAAACCAGAACACTGAAGCTTTCTTT. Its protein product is CASRQQGNQNTEAFF.

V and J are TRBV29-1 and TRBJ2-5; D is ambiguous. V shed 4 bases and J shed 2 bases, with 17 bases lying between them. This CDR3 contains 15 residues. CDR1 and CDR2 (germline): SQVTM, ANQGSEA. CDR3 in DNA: TGCAGCGTTGCCACCCCGGGTCTCGGACAAGAGACCCAGTACTTC. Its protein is CSVATPGLGQETQYF.

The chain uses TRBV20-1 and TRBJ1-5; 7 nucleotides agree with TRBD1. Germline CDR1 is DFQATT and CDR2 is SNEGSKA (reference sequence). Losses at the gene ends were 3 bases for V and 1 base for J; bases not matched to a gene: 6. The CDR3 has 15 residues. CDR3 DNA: TGCAGTGCTAGTGAACAGGGGAGGAGCAATCAGCCCCAGCATTTT. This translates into CSASEQGRSNQPQHF.

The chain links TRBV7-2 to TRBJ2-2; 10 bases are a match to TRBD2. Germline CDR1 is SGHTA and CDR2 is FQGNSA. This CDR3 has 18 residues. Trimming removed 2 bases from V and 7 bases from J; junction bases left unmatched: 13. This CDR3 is CASSLRRVLAGALGELFF. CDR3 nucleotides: TGTGCCAGCAGCTTAAGGCGGGTTCTAGCGGGGGCCCTCGGGGAGCTGTTTTTT.

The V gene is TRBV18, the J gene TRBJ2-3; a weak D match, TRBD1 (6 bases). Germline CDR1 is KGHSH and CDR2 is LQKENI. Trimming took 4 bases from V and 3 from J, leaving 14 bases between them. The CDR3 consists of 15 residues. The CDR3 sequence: CASSLDRTTTDTQYF. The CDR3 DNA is TGTGCCAGCTCACTCGACAGGACCACGACAGATACGCAGTATTTT.

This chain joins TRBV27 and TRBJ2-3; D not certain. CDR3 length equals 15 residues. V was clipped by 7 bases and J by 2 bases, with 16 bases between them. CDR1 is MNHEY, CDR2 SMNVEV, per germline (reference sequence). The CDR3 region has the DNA TGTGCCAGCACCCCCAGCACGCCGGCCACAGATACGCAGTATTTT. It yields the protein CASTPSTPATDTQYF.

Here the CDR3 reads CVQHGEGGPYEQYF. In DNA form, the CDR3 reads TGTGTTCAGCACGGGGAGGGAGGGCCCTACGAGCAGTACTTC. The gene calls are TRBV2 and TRBJ2-7; 7 bases align to TRBD2. The CDR3 sequence is 14 residues long. Germline V gene data show CDR1 as SNHLY and CDR2 as FYNNEI.

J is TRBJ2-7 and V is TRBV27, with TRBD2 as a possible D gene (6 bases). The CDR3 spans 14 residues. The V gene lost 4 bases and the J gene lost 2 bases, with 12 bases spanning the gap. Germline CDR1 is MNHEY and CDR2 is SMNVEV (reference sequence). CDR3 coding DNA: TGTGCCAGCAGTTACGGGGGAGCCCCCTACGAGCAGTACTTC. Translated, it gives CASSYGGAPYEQYF.

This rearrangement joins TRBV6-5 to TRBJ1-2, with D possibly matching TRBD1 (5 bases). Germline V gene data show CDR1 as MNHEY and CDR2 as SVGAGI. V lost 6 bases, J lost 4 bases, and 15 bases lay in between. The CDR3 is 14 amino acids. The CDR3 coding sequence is TGTGCCAGCAGGGGAGACAGTGGGGGCTATGGCTACACCTTC. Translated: CASRGDSGGYGYTF.

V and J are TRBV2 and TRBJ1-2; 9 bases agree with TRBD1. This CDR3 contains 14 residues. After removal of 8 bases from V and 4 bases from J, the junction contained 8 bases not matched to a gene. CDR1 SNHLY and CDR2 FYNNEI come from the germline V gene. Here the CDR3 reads CASSGQGLGYGYTF. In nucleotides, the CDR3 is TGTGCCAGCTCGGGACAGGGTTTGGGCTATGGCTACACCTTC.

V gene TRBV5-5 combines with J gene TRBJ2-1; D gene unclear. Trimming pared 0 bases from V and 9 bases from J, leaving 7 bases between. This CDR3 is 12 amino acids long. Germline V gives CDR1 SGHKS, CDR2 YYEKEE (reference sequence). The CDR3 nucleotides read TGTGCCAGCAGCTTGGAAAGTGGTGAGCAGTTCTTC. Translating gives CASSLESGEQFF.

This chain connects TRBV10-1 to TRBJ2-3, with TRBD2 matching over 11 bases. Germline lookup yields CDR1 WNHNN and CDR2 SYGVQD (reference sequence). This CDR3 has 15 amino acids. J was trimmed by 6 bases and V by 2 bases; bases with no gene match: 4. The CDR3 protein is CASSEASGGMDTQYF. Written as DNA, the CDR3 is TGCGCCAGCAGTGAGGCTAGCGGGGGGATGGATACGCAGTATTTT.

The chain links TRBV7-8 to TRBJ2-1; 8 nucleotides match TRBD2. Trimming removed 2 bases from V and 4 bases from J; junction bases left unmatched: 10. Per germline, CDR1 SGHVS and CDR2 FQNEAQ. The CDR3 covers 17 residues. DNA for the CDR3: TGTGCCAGCAGCTTATGGGGCCCAACTAGCGGATACAATGAGCAGTTCTTC. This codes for CASSLWGPTSGYNEQFF.

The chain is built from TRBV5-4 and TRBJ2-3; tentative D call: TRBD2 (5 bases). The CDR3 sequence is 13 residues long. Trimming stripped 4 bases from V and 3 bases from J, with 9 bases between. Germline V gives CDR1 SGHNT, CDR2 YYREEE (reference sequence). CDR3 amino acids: CASSPGDTDTQYF. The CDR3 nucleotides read TGTGCCAGCAGCCCCGGGGATACAGATACGCAGTATTTT.

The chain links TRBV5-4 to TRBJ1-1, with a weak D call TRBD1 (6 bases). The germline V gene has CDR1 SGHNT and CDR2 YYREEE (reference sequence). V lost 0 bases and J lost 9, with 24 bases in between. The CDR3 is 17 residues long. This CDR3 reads CASSLAPAGQTQIKAFF. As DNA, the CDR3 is TGTGCCAGCAGCTTGGCCCCGGCCGGACAGACCCAGATTAAAGCTTTCTTT.

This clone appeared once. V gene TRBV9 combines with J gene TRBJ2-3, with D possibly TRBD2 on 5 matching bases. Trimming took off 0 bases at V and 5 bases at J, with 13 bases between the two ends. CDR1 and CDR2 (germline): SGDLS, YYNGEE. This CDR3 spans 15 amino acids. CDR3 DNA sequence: TGTGCCAGCAGCGTAGCGACTTCGAGCGGAGATACGCAGTATTTT. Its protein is CASSVATSSGDTQYF.

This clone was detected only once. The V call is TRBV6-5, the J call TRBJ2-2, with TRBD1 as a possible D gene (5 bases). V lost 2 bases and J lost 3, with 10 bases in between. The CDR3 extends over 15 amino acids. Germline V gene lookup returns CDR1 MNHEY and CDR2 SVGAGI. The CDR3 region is CASSYDSYYTGELFF. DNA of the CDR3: TGTGCCAGCAGTTACGACAGTTATTACACCGGGGAGCTGTTTTTT.